These 29 T cell receptor beta chains came from one sample sequenced in a study of blood T cell repertoires in COVID-19. Sequencing was performed with immunoSEQ multiplex PCR; in TCRdb, only in-frame clones are kept and a portion is missing. The sample includes some 400,000 clones, around 87% of them seen just once. The sequencing sample was made of peripheral blood. Receptors were obtained from a woman aged 55-69 years with COVID-19, enrolled during active disease.

The chain links TRBV28 to TRBJ2-7, with 9 positions matching TRBD1. V gave up 5 bases and J gave up 6 bases; unmatched junction bases: 8. Germline V gives CDR1 MDHEN, CDR2 SYDVKM. The CDR3 consists of 14 residues. The CDR3 here is CASSPQGARVEQYF. CDR3 DNA sequence: TGTGCCAGCAGTCCACAGGGGGCAAGGGTCGAGCAGTACTTC.

The chain joins TRBV5-1 to TRBJ1-6; 12 bases are a match to TRBD1. Germline trimming cut 7 bases from V and 10 bases from J; bases unmatched to any gene: 9. The CDR3 totals 15 residues. CDR1 is SGHRS, CDR2 YFSETQ, per germline. The CDR3 spells CASEAGQGARSPLHF. CDR3 DNA sequence: TGCGCCAGCGAAGCGGGACAGGGGGCGAGATCACCCCTCCACTTT.

The chain couples TRBV6-5 to TRBJ2-3, with D perhaps TRBD2 (5 bases). Trimming took 11 bases from V and 4 from J, leaving 13 bases between them. CDR3 size: 12 residues. Germline CDR1 reads MNHEY; CDR2 reads SVGAGI. The CDR3 DNA is TGTGCCTCCGGAGGTAGCTCAGATACGCAGTATTTT. It translates to CASGGSSDTQYF.

This clone was recorded a few times. The chain carries TRBV27 and TRBJ2-5; no firm D call. CDR3 size: 15 residues. Trimming removed 0 bases from V and 3 bases from J, with 11 bases in between. CDR1 MNHEY and CDR2 SMNVEV come from the germline V gene (reference sequence). The CDR3 region has the DNA TGTGCCAGCAGTTTATCGTCTCAGGCCGAAGAGACCCAGTACTTC. Its protein product is CASSLSSQAEETQYF.

The V and J genes are TRBV6-1 and TRBJ2-2, with TRBD1 matching over 9 bases. CDR3 size: 15 residues. V was pared by 3 bases and J by 7 bases, with 6 bases of the junction left unmatched. Germline CDR1 and CDR2: MNHNS and SASEGT. CDR3 DNA: TGTGCCAGCAGTGAGAAACAGGGGGCAATCGGGGAGCTGTTTTTT. Its protein product is CASSEKQGAIGELFF.

About this clone itself: This sample also contains other DNA sequences that code for the same CDR3. This chain joins TRBV5-4 and TRBJ2-7; D not certain. There are 11 residues in the CDR3. Germline CDR1 SGHNT, CDR2 YYREEE (reference sequence). V lost 3 bases and J lost 3, with 4 bases in between. The CDR3 region is CASSSSYEQYF. DNA of the CDR3: TGTGCCAGCAGCTCGAGCTACGAGCAGTACTTC.

This sequence joins TRBV11-2 and TRBJ2-7; 12 nucleotides match TRBD2. Germline CDR1 and CDR2: SGHAT and FQNNGV. V gave up 4 bases and J gave up 8 bases; unmatched junction bases: 18. CDR3 length equals 18 residues. Written as DNA, the CDR3 is TGTGCCAGCAGCTCTGGGCCTAGCGGGGGGGCCCGTTATGTGAAGCAGTACTTC. This gives the protein CASSSGPSGGARYVKQYF. Using reference TRBV11-2 and TRBJ2-7 for the parts outside the CDR3, the full variable domain is EAGVAQSPRYKIIEKRQSVAFWCNPISGHATLYWYQQILGQGPKLLIQFQNNGVVDDSQLPKDRFSAERLKGVDSTLKIQPAKLEDSAVYLCASSSGPSGGARYVKQYFGPGTRLTVT.

This sequence joins TRBV18 and TRBJ2-7; 8 positions match TRBD2. CDR1 is KGHSH and CDR2 is LQKENI in the germline V gene. This CDR3 contains 14 residues. V trimming: 0 bases; J trimming: 4 bases; junction bases outside the gene matches: 2. CDR3 residues: CASSPPSGVYEQYF. CDR3 bases: TGTGCCAGCTCACCACCTAGCGGGGTTTACGAGCAGTACTTC. Looking up the rest from reference TRBV18 and TRBJ2-7 gives the full variable domain: NAGVMQNPRHLVRRRGQEARLRCSPMKGHSHVYWYRQLPEEGLKFMVYLQKENIIDESGMPKERFSAEFPKEGPSILRIQQVVRGDSAAYFCASSPPSGVYEQYFGPGTRLTVT.

J is TRBJ1-2 and V is TRBV21-1; TRBD1 is the table's D call, not checked against the DNA. TRBV21-1 is annotated as a pseudogene. This CDR3 contains 19 residues. The CDR3 region is CASSKNQRGTDSRNYGYTF. The CDR3 bases are TGTGCCAGCAGCAAAAATCAGAGGGGGACAGATTCCCGCAACTATGGCTACACCTTC.

This chain joins TRBV9 and TRBJ1-6; 9 bases map to TRBD1. Germline lookup yields CDR1 SGDLS and CDR2 YYNGEE. CDR3 length equals 12 residues. J was trimmed by 9 bases and V by 5 bases; bases with no gene match: 0. CDR3 nucleotide sequence: TGTGCCAGCAGGACAGGGGGTTCACCCCTCCACTTT. Translated, it gives CASRTGGSPLHF.

This clone was observed a handful of times. J is TRBJ1-6 and V is TRBV6-4; D is unclear. The CDR3 spans 10 residues. Germline-derived CDR1 and CDR2 are MRHNA and SNTAGT. Trimming removed 10 bases from V and 9 bases from J, with 7 bases in between. The CDR3 coding sequence is TGTGCCACCCAAGCTTCACCCCTCCACTTT. This codes for CATQASPLHF.

V is TRBV7-6 and J is TRBJ2-3; 9 nucleotides align to TRBD2. V was pared by 0 bases and J by 4 bases, with 5 bases of the junction left unmatched. The CDR3 consists of 16 residues. From germline, CDR1 is SGHVS and CDR2 FNYEAQ. CDR3 loop: CASSLALAGVSDTQYF. CDR3 in DNA: TGTGCCAGCAGCTTAGCGTTAGCGGGGGTGTCAGATACGCAGTATTTT. The full variable domain, rest sourced from reference TRBV7-6 and TRBJ2-3, is GAGVSQSPRYKVTKRGQDVALRCDPISGHVSLYWYRQALGQGPEFLTYFNYEAQQDKSGLPNDRFSAERPEGSISTLTIQRTEQRDSAMYRCASSLALAGVSDTQYFGPGTRLTVL.

The rearrangement links TRBV9 to TRBJ1-5, with D tentatively TRBD1 (5 bases). V was trimmed by 2 bases and J by 4 bases, leaving 13 bases between them. Germline CDR1 and CDR2: SGDLS and YYNGEE. The CDR3 is made up of 15 amino acids. In DNA form, the CDR3 reads TGTGCCAGCAGCGTGGGGGGGGAACGGAATCAGCCCCAGCATTTT. Encoded protein: CASSVGGERNQPQHF.

V and J are TRBV5-8 and TRBJ2-2, with a tentative D call TRBD2 (5 bases). Trimming took off 4 bases at V and 2 bases at J, with 12 bases between the two ends. Looked up from germline, CDR1 is SGHTS and CDR2 is YDEGEE. This CDR3 has 15 amino acids. The CDR3 loop reads CASSTGISNTGELFF. The DNA for the CDR3 is TGTGCCAGCAGCACCGGGATAAGTAACACCGGGGAGCTGTTTTTT.

CDR3 sequence (DNA): TGTGCCAGCAGCCTGACCGGCGGAGGTTCACCCCTCCACTTT. Translating gives CASSLTGGGSPLHF. V is TRBV9 and J is TRBJ1-6; D call uncertain. CDR1 and CDR2 from the germline V gene are SGDLS and YYNGEE. V was trimmed by 4 bases and J by 9 bases, leaving 14 bases between them. The CDR3 covers 14 residues.

The rearrangement joins TRBV4-1 to TRBJ2-3; D not certain. Germline lookup yields CDR1 MGHRA and CDR2 YSYEKL. V was trimmed by 5 bases and J by 0 bases, leaving 6 bases between them. This CDR3 spans 13 amino acids. The CDR3 spells CASSLTSTDTQYF. The CDR3 coding sequence is TGCGCCAGCAGCTTGACTAGCACAGATACGCAGTATTTT.

The chain joins TRBV7-6 to TRBJ1-3; TRBD1 might be the D (5 bases). V was clipped by 5 bases and J by 5 bases, with 16 bases between them. The CDR3 consists of 15 residues. Germline V gives CDR1 SGHVS, CDR2 FNYEAQ. The CDR3 bases are TGTGCCAGCAGCCATCCCAGGGAGGCCCGAAACACCATATATTTT. This gives the protein CASSHPREARNTIYF.

J is TRBJ1-2 and V is TRBV9; D is perhaps TRBD1 (6 bases). Germline CDR1 SGDLS, CDR2 YYNGEE. Trimming left V 0 bases short and J 7 bases short, with 13 bases between. The CDR3 consists of 14 residues. The CDR3: CASSVDRDGGGYTF. CDR3 coding DNA: TGTGCCAGCAGCGTAGACAGGGATGGTGGTGGCTACACCTTC.

J is TRBJ1-4 and V is TRBV7-2; D is uncertain. Trimming pared 5 bases from V and 10 bases from J, leaving 14 bases between. Germline lookup yields CDR1 SGHTA and CDR2 FQGNSA. This CDR3 spans 13 amino acids. CDR3 in DNA: TGTGCCAGCAGCCCGGGGTCTCGGGGAAAACTGTTTTTT. Encoded protein: CASSPGSRGKLFF.

As DNA, the CDR3 is TGTGCCAGTCGGACAGGGGATGGGACCTTACAGTACTTC. Translating it yields CASRTGDGTLQYF. The chain uses TRBV19 and TRBJ2-7; 9 bases are a match to TRBD1. Trimming cost V 8 bases and J 10 bases; bases outside gene matches: 12. This CDR3 spans 13 amino acids. Germline V gene lookup returns CDR1 LNHDA and CDR2 SQIVND (reference sequence).

The chain couples TRBV6-1 to TRBJ1-2, with D hard to call. CDR1 is MNHNS and CDR2 is SASEGT in the germline V gene. V lost 1 base, J lost 7 bases, and 10 bases lay in between. The CDR3 sequence is 13 residues long. CDR3 DNA sequence: TGTGCCAGCAGTGAAGGAGGGTTTGGTGGCTACACCTTC. It specifies CASSEGGFGGYTF.

This clone was observed once. V gene TRBV11-2 combines with J gene TRBJ1-1; TRBD1 matches 11 bases. CDR1 is SGHAT, CDR2 FQNNGV, per germline. The CDR3 is 15 residues long. V dropped 0 bases and J dropped 10; count of bases not matched to a gene: 7. The CDR3 loop is CASSLEGTGGFGAFF. The DNA for the CDR3 is TGTGCCAGCAGCTTAGAAGGGACAGGGGGGTTTGGAGCTTTCTTT.

This clone was seen only a few times. The chain employs TRBV27 and TRBJ2-2, with D maybe TRBD1 (6 bases). Germline-derived CDR1 and CDR2 are MNHEY and SMNVEV (reference sequence). The ends were cut back, 6 bases at V and 0 bases at J, with 14 bases in the middle. CDR3 size: 16 residues. The DNA for the CDR3 is TGTGCCAGCAGGGCTTATAACAGGGCGAACACCGGGGAGCTGTTTTTT. It codes for CASRAYNRANTGELFF.

The gene calls are TRBV11-2 and TRBJ2-6; D perhaps matches TRBD1 (5 bases). CDR1 and CDR2 from the germline V gene are SGHAT and FQNNGV. V dropped 5 bases and J dropped 0 bases, with 11 bases sitting between them. The CDR3 is 16 amino acids. The CDR3 is CASSLTTVSGANVLTF. The CDR3 DNA sequence: TGTGCCAGCAGCCTGACGACAGTCTCTGGGGCCAACGTCCTGACTTTC.

The J gene is TRBJ2-2, the V gene TRBV2; D is uncertain. Germline-derived CDR1 and CDR2 are SNHLY and FYNNEI. There are 15 residues in the CDR3. Trimming shortened V by 3 bases and J by 0 bases, and 8 bases separated the two germline ends. The CDR3 DNA sequence: TGTGCCAGCAGTGAGACTCGGCCGAACACCGGGGAGCTGTTTTTT. Amino acids: CASSETRPNTGELFF. Based on the CDR3 plus reference TRBV2 and TRBJ2-2, the full variable domain is EPEVTQTPSHQVTQMGQEVILRCVPISNHLYFYWYRQILGQKVEFLVSFYNNEISEKSEIFDDQFSVERPDGSNFTLKIRSTKLEDSAMYFCASSETRPNTGELFFGEGSRLTVL.

The V and J genes are TRBV29-1 and TRBJ2-7, with 7 bases lining up with TRBD2. Germline V gene sequence: CDR1 SQVTM, CDR2 ANQGSEA. V lost 7 bases to trimming and J lost 2 bases; unmatched junction nucleotides: 8. This CDR3 is built from 13 residues. The CDR3 loop is CSGGGAGPYEQYF. The CDR3 nucleotides are TGCAGCGGGGGGGGAGCAGGACCCTACGAGCAGTACTTC.

The chain links TRBV7-2 to TRBJ1-2; 9 bases are shared with TRBD1. The CDR3 is 15 residues long. With V trimmed by 6 bases and J by 3 bases, 8 bases remained unmatched. Germline CDR1 reads SGHTA; CDR2 reads FQGNSA. This CDR3 is CASSKAGTGYYGYTF. DNA for the CDR3: TGTGCCAGCAGTAAAGCCGGGACAGGGTACTATGGCTACACCTTC.

This clone was observed a few times. CDR3 residues: CASSLALLGTGGLREKLFF. The DNA for the CDR3 is TGTGCCAGCAGCTTAGCGCTTTTGGGGACAGGGGGCCTCAGGGAAAAACTGTTTTTT. The V call is TRBV7-9, the J call TRBJ1-4; 12 positions match TRBD1. The length of the CDR3 is 19 residues. J was trimmed by 8 bases and V by 0 bases; bases with no gene match: 13. Germline CDR1 SEHNR, CDR2 FQNEAQ (reference sequence).

The chain uses TRBV9 and TRBJ1-1; TRBD1 agrees at 8 bases. The CDR3 loop spans 15 amino acids. Per the germline V gene, CDR1 is SGDLS and CDR2 is YYNGEE. With V trimmed by 3 bases and J by 3 bases, 7 bases remained unmatched. CDR3 in DNA: TGTGCCAGCAGCGGGACAGGGAGAGGGGACACTGAAGCTTTCTTT. This translates into CASSGTGRGDTEAFF.